The text below deals with one TCR beta chain. The antigen remains unidentified. Other DNA variants within this sample encode the same CDR3. This sample is part of a study of T cell responses to AZD1222 COVID-19 vaccine. The study's findings and limits: Nearly half of spike-specific TCRs reportedly go after variant regions that carry no mutations. Donors were chiefly white British, with a greater number of females, and clonal diversity was perhaps underestimated.

Repertoires were generated with immunoSEQ multiplex PCR, while TCRdb's copy carries only in-frame clones and drops some. The sample lists more than 150,000 clones; roughly 94% were seen once. Germline lookup yields CDR1 LNHDA and CDR2 SQIVND (reference sequence). V was pared by 6 bases and J by 0 bases, with 17 bases between. The CDR3 consists of 16 residues. Second-dose recipients at about 4 or about 12 weeks were treated as one pooled group. The clonotype originates from an adult who received the AZD1222 COVID-19 vaccine. The rearrangement uses TRBV19 and TRBJ1-1; D unresolved. Sequences were derived from peripheral blood, sampled 28 days after the second AZD1222 dose. The CDR3 bases are TGTGCCAGTAGCCCTGAGTGGAATTGGATGAACACTGAAGCTTTCTTT. It yields the protein CASSPEWNWMNTEAFF.